This TCR beta chain was identified in a study of cytomegalovirus exposure and HLA in healthy donors. On this clone itself: The antigen is undetermined.

With 8 bases removed from V and 2 bases from J, the gap between germline ends came to 9 bases. CDR1 and CDR2 from the germline V gene are MNHEY and SMNVEV (reference sequence). CDR3 length: 12 amino acids. Study results and caveats: Later work found that TCR association rates differed between HLA loci; DRB1 had the most and HLA-C the fewest. Apart from CMV serostatus, no immune exposure information was available. HLA allele associations emerged for 15,000 to 20,000 TCR beta sequences in a later analysis, at 0.05 false discovery rate.

A multiplex PCR was run with 60 Vbeta primers and 13 Jbeta primers. Per the study methods: Counted up in a later analysis, unique TCR beta chains came to roughly 80 million, with around 10 million shared. The protocol was immunoSEQ multiplex PCR, while the TCRdb copy is restricted to in-frame clones and leaves out a portion. The V and J calls and the clone size are those of that table, but D and trimming were determined from the DNA. The table records about 160,000 clones, 60% to 80% of them present only once. V usage is TRBV27 and J usage is TRBJ1-2, with a weak D call TRBD1 (6 bases). Sequencing was carried out using PBMCs. The TCR was taken from a woman in her thirties in good health and CMV-seronegative. The CDR3 loop reads CASGDRNYGYTF. DNA of the CDR3: TGTGCCAGCGGCGACAGGAACTATGGCTACACCTTC.